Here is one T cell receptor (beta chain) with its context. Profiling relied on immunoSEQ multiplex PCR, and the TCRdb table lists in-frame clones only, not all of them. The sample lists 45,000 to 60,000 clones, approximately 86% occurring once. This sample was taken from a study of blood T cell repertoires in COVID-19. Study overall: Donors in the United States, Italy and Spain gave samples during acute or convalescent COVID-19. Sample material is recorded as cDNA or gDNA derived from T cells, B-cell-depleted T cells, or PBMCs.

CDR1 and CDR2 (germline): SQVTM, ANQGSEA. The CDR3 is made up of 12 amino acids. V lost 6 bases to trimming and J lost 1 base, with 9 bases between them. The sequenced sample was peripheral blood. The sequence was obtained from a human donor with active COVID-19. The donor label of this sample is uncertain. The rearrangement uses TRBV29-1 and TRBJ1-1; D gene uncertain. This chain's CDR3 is CSVTKRNTEAFF. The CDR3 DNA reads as TGCAGCGTGACTAAAAGGAACACTGAAGCTTTCTTT.